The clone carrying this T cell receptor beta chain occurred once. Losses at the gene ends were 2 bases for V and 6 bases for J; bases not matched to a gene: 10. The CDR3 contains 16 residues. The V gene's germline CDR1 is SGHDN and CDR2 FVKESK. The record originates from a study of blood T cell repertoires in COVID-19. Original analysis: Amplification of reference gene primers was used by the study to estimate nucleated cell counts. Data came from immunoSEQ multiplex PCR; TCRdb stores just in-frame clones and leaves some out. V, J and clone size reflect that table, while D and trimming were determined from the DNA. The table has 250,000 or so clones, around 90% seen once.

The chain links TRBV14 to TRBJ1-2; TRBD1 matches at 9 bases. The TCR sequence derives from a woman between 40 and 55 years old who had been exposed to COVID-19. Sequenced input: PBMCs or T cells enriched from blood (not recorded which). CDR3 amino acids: CASSQTQGARKHGYTF. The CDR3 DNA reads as TGTGCCAGCAGCCAAACACAGGGGGCGCGGAAACATGGCTACACCTTC.